The 24 T cell receptor beta chains below all came from one sample that was sequenced in a study of T cell responses to AZD1222 COVID-19 vaccine. Only in-frame clones appear in the TCRdb table, and some are missing; sequencing was by immunoSEQ multiplex PCR. The sample carries about 130,000 clones, about 87% recorded once. The sample consisted of peripheral blood, taken on day 0 of AZD1222 vaccination. These receptors came from an adult in good health.

The V and J genes are TRBV5-4 and TRBJ2-6; D may be TRBD1 (6 bases). The CDR3 has 17 residues. Trimming stripped 1 base from V and 4 bases from J, with 15 bases between. Germline values: CDR1 SGHNT, CDR2 YYREEE (reference sequence). The CDR3 coding sequence is TGTGCCAGCAGCTTGCCGACACAGGGCTTAGGGGCCAACGTCCTGACTTTC. Its protein product is CASSLPTQGLGANVLTF.

The chain is built from TRBV19 and TRBJ2-7; TRBD1 matches 8 bases. The CDR3 covers 14 residues. V lost 4 bases to trimming and J lost 2 bases; unmatched junction nucleotides: 4. Looked up from germline, CDR1 is LNHDA and CDR2 is SQIVND (reference sequence). The CDR3 here is CASSNFRGPYEQYF. Here the CDR3 DNA reads TGTGCCAGTAGTAATTTCAGGGGGCCCTACGAGCAGTACTTC.

V is TRBV5-4 and J is TRBJ1-6; possibly TRBD1 for D (6 bases). Germline CDR1 is SGHNT and CDR2 is YYREEE (reference sequence). The CDR3 length is 14 residues. Trimming removed 4 bases at V and 13 bases at J, with 18 bases between. The CDR3 region has the DNA TGTGCCAGCAGCGACGCTGGACAGTCAGGGCCCCTCCACTTT. Its translation is CASSDAGQSGPLHF.

The chain recombines TRBV3-1 (or the pseudogene TRBV3-2) with TRBJ2-2, with D perhaps TRBD1 (5 bases). The CDR3 runs 16 residues. The ends were cut back, 1 base at V and 5 bases at J, with 14 bases in the middle. The germline V gene has CDR1 LGHDT and CDR2 YNNKEL (reference sequence). DNA of the CDR3: TGTGCCAGCAGCCAAGCGTTCCCCAGGGAAACCGGGGAGCTGTTTTTT. As protein: CASSQAFPRETGELFF.

The chain joins TRBV14 to TRBJ2-7, with D unresolved. CDR1 is SGHDN, CDR2 FVKESK, per germline. Trimming stripped 1 base from V and 1 base from J, with 14 bases between. CDR3 length equals 16 residues. The CDR3 DNA reads TGTGCCAGCAGCCAAGGGGGTAATTCCAGGTCCTACGAGCAGTACTTC. Its translation: CASSQGGNSRSYEQYF.

Here the CDR3 DNA reads TGTGCCAGCAGTTTAAGGGCGCCGGGACAGGGTTACGGGGAGCAGTACTTC. This translates into CASSLRAPGQGYGEQYF. The rearrangement links TRBV27 to TRBJ2-7; 9 bases are a match to TRBD1. Trimming took 2 bases from V and 7 from J; bases not matched to a gene: 15. The germline CDR1 and CDR2 sequences are MNHEY and SMNVEV (reference sequence). This CDR3 contains 17 residues.

The V gene is TRBV6-4, the J gene TRBJ2-2; no firm D call. Germline CDR1 and CDR2: MRHNA and SNTAGT. The CDR3 consists of 13 residues. Trimming removed 0 bases at V and 7 bases at J, with 6 bases between. This chain's CDR3 is CASSDSSVGELFF. The DNA for the CDR3 is TGTGCCAGCAGTGACTCGAGTGTCGGGGAGCTGTTTTTT.

This rearrangement joins TRBV19 to TRBJ1-1; no clear D. Trimming removed 7 bases at V and 1 base at J, with 16 bases between. In germline, CDR1 is LNHDA, CDR2 SQIVND (reference sequence). The CDR3 extends over 15 amino acids. DNA of the CDR3: TGTGCCAGTACCCCTCTGGTGCAGGCGAACACTGAAGCTTTCTTT. Amino acid sequence: CASTPLVQANTEAFF.

This chain uses TRBV4-1 with TRBJ1-4; D remains ambiguous. The CDR3 covers 15 residues. Germline V lookup: CDR1 MGHRA, CDR2 YSYEKL. V lost 1 base, J lost 8 bases, and 14 bases lay in between. The CDR3 coding sequence is TGCGCCAGCAGCCAAGTTTGGGGTGTAGGGGAAAAACTGTTTTTT. This sequence encodes CASSQVWGVGEKLFF.

The chain recombines TRBV3-1 (or the pseudogene TRBV3-2) with TRBJ2-7; possible D gene TRBD1, 6 bases. V was pared by 4 bases and J by 0 bases, with 16 bases between. Germline V gene data show CDR1 as LGHDT and CDR2 as YNNKEL (reference sequence). The CDR3 length is 16 residues. DNA of the CDR3: TGTGCCAGCAGCCCATCCGGGACACCTTTCTCCTACGAGCAGTACTTC. This sequence encodes CASSPSGTPFSYEQYF.

This rearrangement joins TRBV30 to TRBJ2-1; 10 positions agree with TRBD2. The CDR3 is 13 amino acids. In germline, CDR1 is GTSNPN, CDR2 SVGIG (reference sequence). DNA of the CDR3: TGTGCTGCCCGGGGGACTAGCGTCAATGAGCAGTTCTTC. Amino acid sequence: CAARGTSVNEQFF.

CDR3 region: CSAGGDTQYF. DNA of the CDR3: TGCAGCGCCGGGGGAGATACGCAGTATTTT. V and J are TRBV29-1 and TRBJ2-3; D is possibly TRBD2 (6 bases). Germline V lookup: CDR1 SQVTM, CDR2 ANQGSEA. The CDR3 totals 10 residues. V was cut by 7 bases and J by 5 bases, with 7 bases left in between.

The CDR3 DNA reads TGTGCCAGCAGTTCCTACCAGAAGAATGAGCAGTTCTTC. Protein sequence: CASSSYQKNEQFF. The V gene is TRBV7-2, the J gene TRBJ2-1; D is unclear. Germline loops: CDR1 SGHTA, CDR2 FQGNSA. V lost 6 bases to trimming and J lost 7 bases, with 13 bases between them. This CDR3 comprises 13 residues.

The V gene is TRBV29-1, the J gene TRBJ2-7; the D is unclear. CDR1 is SQVTM, CDR2 ANQGSEA, per germline. The CDR3 totals 12 residues. Deletions cut 5 bases from V and 3 bases from J, with 11 bases between. CDR3 region: CSVKGSYYEQYF. For the CDR3, the DNA is TGCAGCGTTAAGGGATCCTACTACGAGCAGTACTTC.

This clone was recorded a few times. The chain couples TRBV2 to TRBJ1-5, with D possibly TRBD1 on 6 matching bases. This CDR3 region has 15 residues. Per germline, CDR1 SNHLY and CDR2 FYNNEI. Trimming took 8 bases from V and 1 from J, leaving 15 bases between them. For the CDR3, the DNA is TGTGCCAGCGGGATACAGGGTCGCAGCAATCAGCCCCAGCATTTT. It is translated as CASGIQGRSNQPQHF.

The V gene is TRBV19, the J gene TRBJ1-4; D is uncertain. The CDR3 is made up of 13 amino acids. The germline V gene has CDR1 LNHDA and CDR2 SQIVND (reference sequence). The V gene lost 5 bases and the J gene lost 7 bases, with 11 bases spanning the gap. The CDR3 sequence is CASSLSVLEKLFF. CDR3 bases: TGTGCCAGTAGTTTATCCGTTCTTGAAAAACTGTTTTTT.

This chain links TRBV27 with TRBJ2-7, with 7 bases lining up with TRBD1. J lost 0 bases, V lost 6 bases, and 8 bases had no gene match. The CDR3 has 15 amino acids. The germline V gene encodes CDR1 MNHEY and CDR2 SMNVEV (reference sequence). Written as DNA, the CDR3 is TGTGCCAGCAGGCCCCACTGGGACAGCTCCTACGAGCAGTACTTC. Protein product: CASRPHWDSSYEQYF.

The sample holds one count of this clone. V gene TRBV5-4 combines with J gene TRBJ2-7; the D is unclear. V gave up 0 bases and J gave up 5 bases, with 12 bases separating them. From germline, CDR1 is SGHNT and CDR2 YYREEE (reference sequence). The CDR3 is 14 residues long. This chain's CDR3 is CASSLAPDRDEQYF. In nucleotides, the CDR3 is TGTGCCAGCAGCTTGGCGCCGGACCGGGACGAGCAGTACTTC.

This chain uses TRBV6-5 with TRBJ2-1; tentatively, D is TRBD1 (6 bases). The CDR3 is made up of 11 amino acids. Germline values: CDR1 MNHEY, CDR2 SVGAGI. Trimming removed 6 bases from V and 15 bases from J, with 15 bases in between. In DNA form, the CDR3 reads TGTGCCAGCAGACCTGGACAGATCTTGTTCTTC. It encodes CASRPGQILFF.

The chain recombines TRBV13 with TRBJ2-5; D might be TRBD1 or TRBD2, each matching 5 bases. V lost 3 bases, J lost 4 bases, and 9 bases lay in between. This CDR3 has 13 amino acids. Germline-derived CDR1 and CDR2 are PRHDT and FYEKMQ (reference sequence). CDR3 in amino acids: CASSFRGAETQYF. The CDR3 bases are TGTGCCAGCAGCTTCCGAGGGGCAGAGACCCAGTACTTC.

This chain uses TRBV25-1 with TRBJ2-5; TRBD2 aligns across 7 bases. There are 14 residues in the CDR3. Per germline, CDR1 MGHDK and CDR2 SYGVNS. J gave up 7 bases and V 2 bases, and 7 bases lay outside the gene matches. The CDR3 here is CASSEAGAEGTQYF. DNA of the CDR3: TGTGCCAGCAGTGAAGCGGGAGCGGAAGGGACCCAGTACTTC. Filled out from reference TRBV25-1 and TRBJ2-5, the complete variable domain reads EADIYQTPRYLVIGTGKKITLECSQTMGHDKMYWYQQDPGMELHLIHYSYGVNSTEKGDLSSESTVSRIRTEHFPLTLESARPSHTSQYLCASSEAGAEGTQYFGPGTRLLVL.

The chain carries TRBV27 and TRBJ2-7; D gene unclear. V dropped 4 bases and J dropped 6 bases, with 16 bases sitting between them. The germline V gene encodes CDR1 MNHEY and CDR2 SMNVEV (reference sequence). The CDR3 extends over 14 amino acids. The CDR3 nucleotides read TGTGCCAGCAGTTACTCCGTCCCCCTCGCCGAGCAGTACTTC. It encodes CASSYSVPLAEQYF.

The sample holds a few counts of this clone. This chain links TRBV3-1 (or the pseudogene TRBV3-2) with TRBJ1-2; 9 bases agree with TRBD1. CDR1 and CDR2 (germline): LGHDT, YNNKEL (reference sequence). The CDR3 covers 14 residues. V lost 4 bases and J lost 7; bases outside the gene matches: 7. CDR3 nucleotides: TGTGCCAGCAGCCGACGACAGGGGGGGGTTGGCTACACCTTC. It specifies CASSRRQGGVGYTF.

V gene TRBV5-8 combines with J gene TRBJ2-1; 11 bases are shared with TRBD2. The V and J ends lost 7 bases and 2 bases, in that order; junction bases with no gene match: 14. In germline, CDR1 is SGHTS, CDR2 YDEGEE. The CDR3 is made up of 18 amino acids. The CDR3 nucleotides are TGTGCCAGCTCGGGCGGGCTAGCGGGGGGAGGACCCTACAATGAGCAGTTCTTC. Translated: CASSGGLAGGGPYNEQFF.